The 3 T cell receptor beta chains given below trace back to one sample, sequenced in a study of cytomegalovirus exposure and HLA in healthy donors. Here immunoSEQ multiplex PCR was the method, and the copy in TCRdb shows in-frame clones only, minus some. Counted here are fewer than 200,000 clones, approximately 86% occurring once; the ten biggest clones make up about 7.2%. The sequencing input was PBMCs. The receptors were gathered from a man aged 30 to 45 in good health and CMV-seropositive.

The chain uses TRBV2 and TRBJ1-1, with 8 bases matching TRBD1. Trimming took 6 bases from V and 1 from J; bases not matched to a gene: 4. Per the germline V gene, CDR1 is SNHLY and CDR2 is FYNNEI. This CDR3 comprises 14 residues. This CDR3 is CASRDRVGNTEAFF. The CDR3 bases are TGTGCCAGCAGGGACAGGGTGGGGAACACTGAAGCTTTCTTT. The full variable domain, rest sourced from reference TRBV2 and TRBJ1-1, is EPEVTQTPSHQVTQMGQEVILRCVPISNHLYFYWYRQILGQKVEFLVSFYNNEISEKSEIFDDQFSVERPDGSNFTLKIRSTKLEDSAMYFCASRDRVGNTEAFFGQGTRLTVV.

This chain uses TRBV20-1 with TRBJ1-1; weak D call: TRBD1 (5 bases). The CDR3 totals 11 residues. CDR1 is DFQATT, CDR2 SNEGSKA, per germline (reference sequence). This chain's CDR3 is CRIGGTTEAFF. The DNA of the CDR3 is TGCAGAATTGGGGGGACCACTGAAGCTTTCTTT.

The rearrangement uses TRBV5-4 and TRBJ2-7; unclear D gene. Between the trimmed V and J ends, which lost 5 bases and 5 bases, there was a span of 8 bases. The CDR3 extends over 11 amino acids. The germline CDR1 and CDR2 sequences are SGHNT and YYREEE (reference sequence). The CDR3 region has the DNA TGTGCCAGCAGTAAGACGGACGAGCAGTACTTC. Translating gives CASSKTDEQYF. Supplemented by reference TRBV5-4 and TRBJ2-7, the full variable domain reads ETGVTQSPTHLIKTRGQQVTLRCSSQSGHNTVSWYQQALGQGPQFIFQYYREEENGRGNFPPRFSGLQFPNYSSELNVNALELDDSALYLCASSKTDEQYFGPGTRLTVT.